One sample yielded the 14 T cell receptor beta chains listed below, sequenced in a study of blood T cell repertoires in COVID-19. TCRdb's copy holds only in-frame clones and misses some; the assay was immunoSEQ multiplex PCR. The sample includes about 250,000 clones, over 75% of them seen just once. Sequenced material: PBMCs or T cells enriched from blood (not recorded which). These receptors were collected from a man aged 40-50 years who had recovered from COVID-19.

The V and J genes are TRBV6-6 and TRBJ2-5; 10 bases align to TRBD2. CDR1 MNHNY and CDR2 SVGAGI come from the germline V gene (reference sequence). J gave up 4 bases and V 5 bases, and 10 bases lay outside the gene matches. The CDR3 runs to 16 residues. This CDR3 is CASSTPLAGEGETQYF. The CDR3 DNA reads TGTGCCAGCAGTACTCCTCTAGCGGGGGAGGGAGAGACCCAGTACTTC.

This chain connects TRBV19 to TRBJ2-3; 15 nucleotides line up with TRBD2. CDR3 length: 18 amino acids. From germline, CDR1 is LNHDA and CDR2 SQIVND (reference sequence). J was trimmed by 0 bases and V by 3 bases; bases with no gene match: 4. In nucleotides, the CDR3 is TGTGCCAGTAGTATTACGGGACTAGCGGGAGGCAGCACAGATACGCAGTATTTT. Its translation: CASSITGLAGGSTDTQYF.

This chain joins TRBV2 and TRBJ1-5; D is undetermined. Trimming shortened V by 5 bases and J by 0 bases, and 8 bases separated the two germline ends. Germline values: CDR1 SNHLY, CDR2 FYNNEI. This CDR3 spans 14 amino acids. DNA of the CDR3: TGTGCCAGCAGTCGGGAATATAGCAATCAGCCCCAGCATTTT. It yields the protein CASSREYSNQPQHF. Full variable domain (missing parts from reference TRBV2 and TRBJ1-5): EPEVTQTPSHQVTQMGQEVILRCVPISNHLYFYWYRQILGQKVEFLVSFYNNEISEKSEIFDDQFSVERPDGSNFTLKIRSTKLEDSAMYFCASSREYSNQPQHFGDGTRLSIL.

The chain joins TRBV18 to TRBJ1-3, with D possibly being TRBD1 (6 bases). CDR1 KGHSH and CDR2 LQKENI come from the germline V gene. V dropped 5 bases and J dropped 0 bases, with 17 bases sitting between them. CDR3 length equals 17 residues. As DNA, the CDR3 is TGTGCCAGCTCAGCCCAAGGACAGACGTTCTCTGGAAACACCATATATTTT. This translates into CASSAQGQTFSGNTIYF.

The chain couples TRBV24-1 to TRBJ2-1, with D maybe TRBD2 (6 bases). The V gene's germline CDR1 is KGHDR and CDR2 SFDVKD. Between the trimmed V and J ends, which lost 3 bases and 0 bases, there was a span of 14 bases. The CDR3 is made up of 17 amino acids. The CDR3 region has the DNA TGTGCCACCAGTGATCGGGACTCGTTAAGCTCCTACAATGAGCAGTTCTTC. Translation: CATSDRDSLSSYNEQFF.

V and J are TRBV3-1 (or the pseudogene TRBV3-2) and TRBJ2-7; D is uncertain. This CDR3 comprises 14 residues. Trimming cost V 6 bases and J 0 bases, with 12 bases left between them. Germline assignment: CDR1 LGHDT and CDR2 YNNKEL (reference sequence). DNA of the CDR3: TGTGCCAGCAGACCTGGCTTTTCCTCCTACGAGCAGTACTTC. Translated: CASRPGFSSYEQYF.

J is TRBJ2-2 and V is TRBV2; D unresolved. The CDR3 covers 14 residues. Trimming shortened V by 2 bases and J by 5 bases, and 9 bases separated the two germline ends. The germline V gene has CDR1 SNHLY and CDR2 FYNNEI. CDR3 residues: CASSERQVTGELFF. CDR3 coding DNA: TGTGCCAGCAGTGAAAGACAAGTGACCGGGGAGCTGTTTTTT.

The chain uses TRBV7-3 and TRBJ2-6, with D hard to call. V lost 5 bases and J lost 0, with 8 bases in between. The CDR3 is 15 amino acids. The germline V gene has CDR1 SGHTA and CDR2 FQGTGA. The CDR3 protein is CASSPSVSGANVLTF. The CDR3 DNA reads as TGTGCCAGCAGCCCATCAGTCTCTGGGGCCAACGTCCTGACTTTC.

The chain has TRBV28 and TRBJ1-5; maybe TRBD1 (5 bases). CDR3 length equals 14 residues. Trimming stripped 5 bases from V and 2 bases from J, with 10 bases between. CDR1 and CDR2 from the germline V gene are MDHEN and SYDVKM. The CDR3: CASSGGGGNQPQHF. As DNA, the CDR3 is TGTGCCAGCAGTGGGGGAGGTGGCAATCAGCCCCAGCATTTT.

CDR3 DNA: TGTGCCATCAGTGACGCTAGCGGGAGAGCAGATACGCAGTATTTT. Its protein is CAISDASGRADTQYF. V and J are TRBV10-3 and TRBJ2-3, with 10 bases identical to TRBD2. In germline, CDR1 is ENHRY, CDR2 SYGVKD. There are 15 residues in the CDR3. After removal of 3 bases from V and 4 bases from J, the junction contained 4 bases not matched to a gene.

This sequence joins TRBV13 and TRBJ1-2, with D hard to call. Germline V CDR1 and CDR2: PRHDT, FYEKMQ (reference sequence). Trimming cost V 5 bases and J 1 base, with 14 bases left between them. The CDR3 consists of 15 residues. The DNA for the CDR3 is TGTGCCAGCAGCGCGAGAGGACTGTTTAACTATGGCTACACCTTC. Its translation is CASSARGLFNYGYTF.

This clone was observed a single time. The V gene is TRBV5-1, the J gene TRBJ2-1; possibly TRBD2 for D (6 bases). Germline assignment: CDR1 SGHRS and CDR2 YFSETQ. This CDR3 has 11 residues. V gave up 3 bases and J gave up 10 bases, with 8 bases separating them. This chain's CDR3 is CASSYGLEQFF. As DNA, the CDR3 is TGCGCCAGCAGCTACGGACTAGAGCAGTTCTTC.

Regarding this clone: The junction departs from germline at one end; a sequencing error may be responsible. The chain is built from TRBV29-1 and TRBJ2-7, with TRBD1 matching 12 bases. Germline CDR1 SQVTM, CDR2 ANQGSEA. The CDR3 extends over 12 amino acids. The chain's CDR3 is CSVEDGDRGQNF. The CDR3 DNA reads as TGCAGCGTTGAAGATGGGGACAGGGGGCAGAACTTC.

This chain connects TRBV19 to TRBJ2-1; weak D call: TRBD2 (5 bases). Trimming removed 3 bases at V and 3 bases at J, with 12 bases between. Germline V gene data show CDR1 as LNHDA and CDR2 as SQIVND (reference sequence). There are 15 residues in the CDR3. The chain's CDR3 is CASSMEDARYNEQFF. The DNA of the CDR3 is TGTGCCAGTAGTATGGAGGATGCGCGCTACAATGAGCAGTTCTTC. The full variable domain, rest sourced from reference TRBV19 and TRBJ2-1, is DGGITQSPKYLFRKEGQNVTLSCEQNLNHDAMYWYRQDPGQGLRLIYYSQIVNDFQKGDIAEGYSVSREKKESFPLTVTSAQKNPTAFYLCASSMEDARYNEQFFGPGTRLTVL.